A selection of T cell receptor beta chains follows, all from one sample in a study of T cell responses to AZD1222 COVID-19 vaccine. The protocol was immunoSEQ multiplex PCR, while the TCRdb copy is restricted to in-frame clones and leaves out a portion. The table lists 150,000 to 190,000 clones, roughly 90% of them singletons. This specimen was peripheral blood, taken 28 days after the second AZD1222 dose. The receptor source for this set is an adult who received the AZD1222 COVID-19 vaccine. Each CDR3 is given with its conserved first and last residue. The order of the fields is V gene, clone size, J gene, D gene, CDR3 protein, CDR3 DNA. The D gene is left open where the match is weak. Only some rows state a clone size, as once, few, many or a class for expanded clones.

v_gene: TRBV6-2/TRBV6-3; abundance: few; j_gene: TRBJ2-7; d_gene: .; CDR3aa: CASSYTTYEQYF; CDR3nt: TGTGCCAGCAGTTACACTACCTACGAGCAGTACTTC
v_gene: TRBV5-1; abundance: few; j_gene: TRBJ2-5; d_gene: .; CDR3aa: CASRLLQETQYF; CDR3nt: TGCGCCAGCCGCCTTCTCCAAGAGACCCAGTACTTC
v_gene: TRBV28; abundance: .; j_gene: TRBJ1-5; d_gene: .; CDR3aa: CASSSGGNQPQHF; CDR3nt: TGTGCCAGCAGCTCTGGGGGGAATCAGCCCCAGCATTTT
v_gene: TRBV13; abundance: .; j_gene: TRBJ2-5; d_gene: .; CDR3aa: CASSLGVQETQYF; CDR3nt: TGTGCCAGCAGCTTAGGGGTCCAAGAGACCCAGTACTTC
v_gene: TRBV4-1; abundance: .; j_gene: TRBJ1-2; d_gene: .; CDR3aa: CASSQATDNYGYTF; CDR3nt: TGCGCCAGCAGCCAAGCGACAGACAACTATGGCTACACCTTC
v_gene: TRBV12-3/TRBV12-4; abundance: .; j_gene: TRBJ1-1; d_gene: .; CDR3aa: CASSPGQTKAFF; CDR3nt: TGTGCCAGCAGTCCTGGACAAACCAAAGCTTTCTTT
v_gene: TRBV5-1; abundance: .; j_gene: TRBJ2-7; d_gene: .; CDR3aa: CASTSIPGASYEQYF; CDR3nt: TGCGCCAGCACCAGCATTCCAGGGGCCTCCTACGAGCAGTACTTC
v_gene: TRBV6-5; abundance: .; j_gene: TRBJ1-2; d_gene: .; CDR3aa: CASSSLGYGYTF; CDR3nt: TGTGCCAGCAGCTCTCTCGGCTATGGCTACACCTTC
v_gene: TRBV10-3; abundance: .; j_gene: TRBJ1-1; d_gene: TRBD1; CDR3aa: CAISDKTGAGNTEAFF; CDR3nt: TGTGCCATCAGTGATAAAACAGGGGCTGGGAACACTGAAGCTTTCTTT
v_gene: TRBV18; abundance: .; j_gene: TRBJ1-1; d_gene: .; CDR3aa: CASSPSDTYTEAFF; CDR3nt: TGTGCCAGCTCACCCTCGGACACCTACACTGAAGCTTTCTTT
v_gene: TRBV7-2; abundance: .; j_gene: TRBJ2-3; d_gene: .; CDR3aa: CASSLSFGDTQYF; CDR3nt: TGTGCCAGCAGCTTAAGCTTTGGAGATACGCAGTATTTT
v_gene: TRBV27; abundance: .; j_gene: TRBJ1-1; d_gene: .; CDR3aa: CATQGRSEAFF; CDR3nt: TGTGCCACCCAGGGACGAAGTGAAGCTTTCTTT
v_gene: TRBV9; abundance: .; j_gene: TRBJ2-1; d_gene: TRBD2; CDR3aa: CASSVDGREDNEQFF; CDR3nt: TGTGCCAGCAGCGTAGACGGGAGGGAGGACAATGAGCAGTTCTTC
v_gene: TRBV28; abundance: .; j_gene: TRBJ2-3; d_gene: TRBD2; CDR3aa: CASRLTGTRATDTQYF; CDR3nt: TGTGCCAGCAGACTTACCGGGACTAGAGCCACAGATACGCAGTATTTT
v_gene: TRBV5-6; abundance: .; j_gene: TRBJ2-7; d_gene: .; CDR3aa: CASSQGGYEQYF; CDR3nt: TGTGCCAGCAGCCAGGGCGGTTACGAGCAGTACTTC
v_gene: TRBV19; abundance: .; j_gene: TRBJ2-1; d_gene: .; CDR3aa: CASSSILGRYSYNEQFF; CDR3nt: TGTGCCAGTAGTAGCATCCTTGGACGGTACTCCTACAATGAGCAGTTCTTC
v_gene: TRBV27; abundance: .; j_gene: TRBJ1-1; d_gene: TRBD1; CDR3aa: CASSPGTGEAFF; CDR3nt: TGTGCCAGCAGTCCCGGGACAGGTGAAGCTTTCTTT
v_gene: TRBV10-2; abundance: .; j_gene: TRBJ2-7; d_gene: .; CDR3aa: CASSESGGGPYEQYF; CDR3nt: TGCGCCAGCAGTGAGTCGGGAGGGGGCCCCTACGAGCAGTACTTC
v_gene: TRBV7-3; abundance: .; j_gene: TRBJ2-1; d_gene: .; CDR3aa: CASSPTGAGASSYNEQFF; CDR3nt: TGTGCCAGCAGCCCTACGGGGGCGGGAGCTTCCTCCTACAATGAGCAGTTCTTC
v_gene: TRBV7-9; abundance: .; j_gene: TRBJ1-2; d_gene: .; CDR3aa: CASRHDPQNYGYTF; CDR3nt: TGTGCCAGCAGACACGACCCGCAGAACTATGGCTACACCTTC
v_gene: TRBV28; abundance: .; j_gene: TRBJ2-7; d_gene: TRBD2; CDR3aa: CASSFSGRETPEYEQYF; CDR3nt: TGTGCCAGCAGTTTTTCCGGGAGGGAAACTCCGGAGTACGAGCAGTACTTC
v_gene: TRBV5-6; abundance: .; j_gene: TRBJ2-1; d_gene: .; CDR3aa: CASSSGKNEQFF; CDR3nt: TGTGCCAGCAGCTCGGGGAAAAATGAGCAGTTCTTC
v_gene: TRBV23-1; abundance: once; j_gene: TRBJ1-3; d_gene: .; CDR3aa: CASSQSHSSGNTIYF; CDR3nt: TGCGCCAGCAGTCAATCGCACAGCTCTGGAAACACCATATATTTT
v_gene: TRBV19; abundance: .; j_gene: TRBJ1-1; d_gene: .; CDR3aa: CASSIFGTWGTEAFF; CDR3nt: TGTGCCAGTAGTATTTTCGGGACGTGGGGCACTGAAGCTTTCTTT
v_gene: TRBV30; abundance: .; j_gene: TRBJ2-1; d_gene: TRBD2; CDR3aa: CAWIKWGGPRTQINEQFF; CDR3nt: TGTGCCTGGATCAAATGGGGGGGTCCCCGCACTCAGATCAATGAGCAGTTCTTC
v_gene: TRBV6-1; abundance: once; j_gene: TRBJ1-1; d_gene: .; CDR3aa: CASSEVRNTEAFF; CDR3nt: TGTGCCAGCAGTGAAGTTAGGAACACTGAAGCTTTCTTT
v_gene: TRBV28; abundance: .; j_gene: TRBJ2-2; d_gene: .; CDR3aa: CASTPSLGAGVAGELFF; CDR3nt: TGTGCCAGCACCCCTTCTCTCGGGGCAGGGGTTGCCGGGGAGCTGTTTTTT
v_gene: TRBV24-1; abundance: .; j_gene: TRBJ2-1; d_gene: TRBD2; CDR3aa: CATSGTSSGGGWDEQFF; CDR3nt: TGTGCCACCAGTGGAACATCTAGCGGGGGAGGTTGGGATGAGCAGTTCTTC
v_gene: TRBV2; abundance: .; j_gene: TRBJ2-7; d_gene: .; CDR3aa: CASSDLQVSYEQYF; CDR3nt: TGTGCCAGCAGTGATCTCCAGGTCTCCTACGAGCAGTACTTC
v_gene: TRBV6-5; abundance: .; j_gene: TRBJ2-5; d_gene: TRBD2; CDR3aa: CASSYSASGGEETQYF; CDR3nt: TGTGCCAGCAGTTACTCGGCTAGCGGGGGGGAAGAGACCCAGTACTTC
v_gene: TRBV13; abundance: .; j_gene: TRBJ1-3; d_gene: .; CDR3aa: CASRGVGNTIYF; CDR3nt: TGTGCCAGCAGAGGTGTGGGAAACACCATATATTTT